These 5 T cell receptor beta chains came from one sample sequenced in a study of beta chain features in type 1 diabetes (dated by TCRdb to 2016 to 2018). The library was generated by the immunoSEQ multiplex PCR assay. All of the isolated RNA was reverse transcribed with the High Capacity cDNA Reverse Transcription Kit, so expressed TCRB transcripts were sequenced. TCRdb holds this immuneACCESS table with in-frame rearrangements only. Some clones are missing; in checked studies, unresolved V genes explain under half, and the rest has no known cause. Here the sample has roughly 330,000 clones; about 13% occur a single time. Roughly 0.015% of the sample goes to the ten largest clones. Overall study results and their limits: Type 1 diabetes patients showed a moderate but significant shortening of TCRB CDR3 length in all four CD4+ subsets.

What these receptors recognize is not known. The sequencing sample was made of naive CD4+ T cells from blood. The sample's cell subset or site label, in plain terms: true naive CD4+ T cells. The receptor source for this set is a woman under 30 with type 1 diabetes.

The rearrangement links TRBV30 to TRBJ2-3; TRBD2 matches at 12 bases. This CDR3 spans 16 amino acids. The trim removed 0 bases at V and 0 bases at J, leaving 1 base unmatched. Germline assignment: CDR1 GTSNPN and CDR2 SVGIG (reference sequence). The CDR3: CAWSVGTSGSTDTQYF. CDR3 nucleotide sequence: TGTGCCTGGAGTGTAGGGACTAGCGGGAGCACAGATACGCAGTATTTT.

This clone showed up just a few times. The chain employs TRBV30 and TRBJ2-5; the match to TRBD2 covers 9 bases. The trim removed 4 bases at V and 5 bases at J, leaving 11 bases unmatched. The CDR3 contains 15 residues. Per germline, CDR1 GTSNPN and CDR2 SVGIG (reference sequence). CDR3 sequence (DNA): TGTGCCTGGACTTCTGCGGGAGGGCCCGGGGAGACCCAGTACTTC. Its translation is CAWTSAGGPGETQYF.

Only a few counts were recorded for this clone. The J gene is TRBJ2-5, the V gene TRBV30, with 8 bases matching TRBD2. Germline V lookup: CDR1 GTSNPN, CDR2 SVGIG (reference sequence). V lost 0 bases to trimming and J lost 0 bases; unmatched junction nucleotides: 9. The CDR3 totals 17 residues. The CDR3 sequence is CAWSVAGGRKYQETQYF. CDR3 bases: TGTGCCTGGAGTGTTGCGGGAGGCCGAAAGTACCAAGAGACCCAGTACTTC.

This clone was detected only a few times. The DNA of the CDR3 is TGTGCCAGCTCACTTATGAGAGACAGGGGGAACACTGAAGCTTTCTTT. Translation gives CASSLMRDRGNTEAFF. This chain uses TRBV18 with TRBJ1-1; 8 nucleotides agree with TRBD1. CDR1 and CDR2 from the germline V gene are KGHSH and LQKENI. V gave up 4 bases and J gave up 1 base; unmatched junction bases: 8. This CDR3 has 16 residues.

The rearrangement joins TRBV30 to TRBJ2-3, with 10 bases aligning to TRBD2. V shed 3 bases, J shed 1 base, and the junction held 4 bases outside the gene matches. The germline V gene encodes CDR1 GTSNPN and CDR2 SVGIG (reference sequence). The CDR3 has 15 amino acids. The CDR3 nucleotides are TGTGCCTGGAGGACTAGCGGGTATCGCACAGATACGCAGTATTTT. It encodes CAWRTSGYRTDTQYF.